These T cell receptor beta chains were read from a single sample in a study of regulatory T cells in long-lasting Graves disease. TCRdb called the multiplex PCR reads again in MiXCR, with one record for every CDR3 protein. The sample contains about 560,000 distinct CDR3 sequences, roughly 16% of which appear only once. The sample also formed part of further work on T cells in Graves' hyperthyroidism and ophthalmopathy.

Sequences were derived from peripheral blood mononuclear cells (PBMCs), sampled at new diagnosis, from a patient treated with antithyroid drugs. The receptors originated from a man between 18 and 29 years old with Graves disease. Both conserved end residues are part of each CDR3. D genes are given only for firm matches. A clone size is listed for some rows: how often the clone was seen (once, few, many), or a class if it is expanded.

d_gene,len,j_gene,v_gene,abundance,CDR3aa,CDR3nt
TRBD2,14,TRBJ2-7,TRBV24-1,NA,CATSMTSGSYEQYF,TGTGCCACCAGTATGACTAGCGGGAGCTACGAGCAGTACTTC
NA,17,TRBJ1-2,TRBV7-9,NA,CASSRAMGGELNYGYTF,TGTGCCAGCAGCCGAGCAATGGGGGGGGAACTTAACTATGGCTACACCTTC
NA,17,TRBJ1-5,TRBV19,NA,CASSMLLHGGRVQPQHF,TGTGCCAGTAGTATGCTCCTTCACGGGGGCCGGGTCCAGCCCCAGCATTTT
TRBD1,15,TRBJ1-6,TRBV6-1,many,CASNFVGQNNSPLHF,TGTGCCAGCAATTTCGTGGGACAGAATAATTCACCCCTCCACTTT
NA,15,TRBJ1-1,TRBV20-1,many,CSARSHRGLNTEAFF,TGCAGTGCTAGATCCCACCGGGGGCTGAACACTGAAGCTTTCTTT
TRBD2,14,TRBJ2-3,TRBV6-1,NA,CASRPSGRGDTQYF,TGTGCCAGCAGGCCGAGCGGGAGAGGAGATACGCAGTATTTT
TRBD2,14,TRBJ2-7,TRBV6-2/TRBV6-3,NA,CASSRTSETYEQYF,TGTGCCAGCAGCCGGACTAGCGAGACCTACGAGCAGTACTTC
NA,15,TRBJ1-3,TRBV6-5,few,CASSYSQSSGNTIYF,TGTGCCAGCAGTTACTCGCAAAGCTCTGGAAACACCATATATTTT
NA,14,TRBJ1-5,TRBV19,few,CATRQGLSNQPQHF,TGTGCCACCCGGCAGGGCCTTAGCAATCAGCCCCAGCATTTT
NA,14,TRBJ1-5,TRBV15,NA,CATSRTTENQPQHF,TGTGCCACCAGCAGGACGACAGAGAATCAGCCCCAGCATTTT
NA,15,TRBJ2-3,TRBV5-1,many,CASSLGTASTDTQYF,TGCGCCAGCAGCTTAGGTACGGCTAGCACAGATACGCAGTATTTT
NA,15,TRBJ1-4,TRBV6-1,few,CASSRLRVVMEKLFF,TGTGCCAGCAGCCGGTTGAGGGTCGTTATGGAAAAACTGTTTTTT
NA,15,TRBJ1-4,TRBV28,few,CASSLPALTEEKLFF,TGTGCCAGCAGTTTACCGGCCCTCACGGAGGAAAAACTGTTTTTT
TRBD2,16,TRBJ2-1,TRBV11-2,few,CASRGLAGRSYNEQFF,TGTGCCAGCAGGGGACTAGCGGGGCGCTCCTACAATGAGCAGTTCTTC
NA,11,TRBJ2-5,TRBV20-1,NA,CSARRVETQYF,TGCAGTGCTAGGAGGGTTGAGACCCAGTACTTC
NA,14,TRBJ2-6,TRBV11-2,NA,CASSLVPGANVLTF,TGTGCCAGCAGCTTAGTTCCTGGGGCCAACGTCCTGACTTTC
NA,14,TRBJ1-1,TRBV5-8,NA,CASAFDFGNTEAFF,TGTGCCAGCGCGTTTGATTTCGGAAACACTGAAGCTTTCTTT
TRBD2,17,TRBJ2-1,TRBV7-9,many,CASSLAGVTPSYNEQFF,TGTGCCAGCAGTCTAGCGGGAGTCACGCCCTCCTACAATGAGCAGTTCTTC
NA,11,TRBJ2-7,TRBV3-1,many,CASSRIYEQYF,TGTGCCAGCAGTCGGATCTACGAGCAGTACTTC
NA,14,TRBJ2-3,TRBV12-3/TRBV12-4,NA,CASSLRVDTDTQYF,TGTGCCAGCAGTTTACGGGTAGACACAGATACGCAGTATTTT
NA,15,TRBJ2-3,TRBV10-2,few,CASSTPSRSTDTQYF,TGCGCCAGCAGCACCCCATCCCGGAGCACAGATACGCAGTATTTT
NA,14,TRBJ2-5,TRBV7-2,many,CASSLEFSQETQYF,TGTGCCAGCAGCTTAGAGTTCAGCCAAGAGACCCAGTACTTC
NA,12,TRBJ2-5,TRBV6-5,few,CASRSSVQTQYF,TGTGCCAGCCGTTCTAGTGTGCAGACCCAGTACTTC
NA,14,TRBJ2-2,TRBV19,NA,CASRGGRGPGELFF,TGTGCCAGTAGAGGGGGGAGAGGTCCCGGGGAGCTGTTTTTT
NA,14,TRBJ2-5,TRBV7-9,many,CASSLILGGETQYF,TGTGCCAGCAGCTTAATTTTGGGCGGAGAGACCCAGTACTTC
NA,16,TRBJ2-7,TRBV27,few,CASSLWVGSLSYEQYF,TGTGCCAGCAGTTTATGGGTTGGTTCCCTCTCCTACGAGCAGTACTTC
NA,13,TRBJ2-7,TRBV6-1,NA,CASRSTITYEQYF,TGTGCCAGCAGGTCGACTATAACCTACGAGCAGTACTTC
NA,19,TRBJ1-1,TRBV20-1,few,CSARFREEEGPLPYTEAFF,TGCAGTGCTAGATTCAGGGAGGAGGAGGGTCCTCTTCCTTACACTGAAGCTTTCTTT
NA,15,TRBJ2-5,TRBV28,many,CASSLGATSQETQYF,TGTGCCAGCAGCTTAGGAGCGACCTCCCAAGAGACCCAGTACTTC